This TCR beta chain is from a study of blood T cell repertoires in COVID-19. In the study overall: Researchers got acute and convalescent COVID-19 samples from the United States, Italy and Spain. Sample material is recorded as cDNA or gDNA derived from T cells, B-cell-depleted T cells, or PBMCs.

Original data processing: The assay estimated nucleated cells by amplifying reference gene primers. Sequenced by immunoSEQ multiplex PCR; TCRdb stores in-frame clones only, minus some. From that table come the V and J calls and clone size; the DNA was used to work out D and trimming. The sample holds approximately 250,000 clones, more than 80% seen once. This CDR3 comprises 13 residues. Germline loops: CDR1 MNHEY, CDR2 SVGAGI. Trimming removed 5 bases at V and 5 bases at J, with 12 bases between. Sequencing was carried out using peripheral blood. The chain uses TRBV6-5 and TRBJ2-5; a possible D gene is TRBD2 (7 bases). The receptor's source is a man aged 25 to 40 who had recovered from COVID-19. DNA of the CDR3: TGTGCCAGCAGTCGGGGGGCCGGGGAGACCCAGTACTTC. Amino acids: CASSRGAGETQYF.